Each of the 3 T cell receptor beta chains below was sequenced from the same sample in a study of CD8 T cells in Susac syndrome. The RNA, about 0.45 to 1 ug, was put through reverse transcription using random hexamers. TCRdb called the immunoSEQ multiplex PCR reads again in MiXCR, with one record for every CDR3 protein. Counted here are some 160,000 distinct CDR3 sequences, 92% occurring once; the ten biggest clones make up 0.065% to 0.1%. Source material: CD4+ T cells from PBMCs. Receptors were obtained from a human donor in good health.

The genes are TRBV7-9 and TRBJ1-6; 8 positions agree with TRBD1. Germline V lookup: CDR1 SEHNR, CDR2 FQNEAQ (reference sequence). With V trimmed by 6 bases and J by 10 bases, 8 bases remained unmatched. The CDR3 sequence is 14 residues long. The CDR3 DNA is TGTGCCAGCAGGCTTACAGGGGGTCTATCACCCCTCCACTTT. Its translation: CASRLTGGLSPLHF.

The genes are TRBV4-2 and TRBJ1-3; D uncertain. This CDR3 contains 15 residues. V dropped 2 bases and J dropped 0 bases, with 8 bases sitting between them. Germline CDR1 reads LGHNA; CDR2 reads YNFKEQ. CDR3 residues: CASSQQLYSGNTIYF. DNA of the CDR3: TGTGCCAGCAGCCAACAATTATACTCTGGAAACACCATATATTTT.

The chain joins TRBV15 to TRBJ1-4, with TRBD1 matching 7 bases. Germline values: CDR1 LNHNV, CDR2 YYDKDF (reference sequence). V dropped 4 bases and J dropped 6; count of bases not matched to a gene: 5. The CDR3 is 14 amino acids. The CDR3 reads CATSMRGRDEKLFF. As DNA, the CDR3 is TGTGCCACCAGCATGAGGGGGCGCGATGAAAAACTGTTTTTT.